The clone carrying this TCR beta chain was seen at least ten times. V gave up 5 bases and J gave up 9 bases, with 23 bases separating them. CDR1 is SEHNR and CDR2 is FQNEAQ in the germline V gene (reference sequence). The length of the CDR3 is 16 residues. This entry is derived from a study of T-cell reconstitution after alpha-beta-depleted transplantation in children. This sample's TCRbeta library carried unique molecular identifier barcodes. Using its own MiXCR run on the PCR reads, TCRdb lists one record per CDR3 protein. The sample contains 170,000 or so distinct CDR3 sequences, over 5.5% of which appear only once.

Sequencing used PBMCs from the stem cell graft donor, obtained from the stem cell graft. The TCR was taken from a human donor who donated a stem cell graft to a child with Wiskott-Aldrich syndrome. The J gene is TRBJ2-1, the V gene TRBV7-9, with D perhaps TRBD2 (7 bases). The CDR3 bases are TGTGCCAGCAGCGAAGTCGGGGGCCAATGGGGGGGTGAGCAGTTCTTC. Residues: CASSEVGGQWGGEQFF. The variable domain in full, completed from reference TRBV7-9 and TRBJ2-1, reads DTGVSQNPRHKITKRGQNVTFRCDPISEHNRLYWYRQTLGQGPEFLTYFQNEAQLEKSRLLSDRFSAERPKGSFSTLEIQRTEQGDSAMYLCASSEVGGQWGGEQFFGPGTRLTVL.